These 2 T cell receptor beta chains were sequenced from one sample in a study of T cells after yellow fever vaccination. TCRdb fed the 5' RACE reads into MiXCR, producing one record per CDR3 protein. The sample contains roughly 330,000 distinct CDR3 sequences, 3.5% to 4.5% of which appear only once. Sequenced here: PBMCs, sampled 5 days after the yellow fever booster vaccination. The source is a man aged 18 to 35 who received the YFV17D yellow fever vaccine.

The chain combines TRBV4-1 with TRBJ2-1; possible D gene TRBD1, 5 bases. Germline assignment: CDR1 MGHRA and CDR2 YSYEKL. The V and J ends lost 0 bases and 7 bases respectively, with 7 bases between them. CDR3 length equals 13 residues. As DNA, the CDR3 is TGCGCCAGCAGCCAAGAGAACAGGAATGAGCAGTTCTTC. Amino acid sequence: CASSQENRNEQFF.

CDR3 loop: CASSSAGPNEQFF. The CDR3 DNA reads as TGCGCCAGCAGCTCGGCAGGCCCAAATGAGCAGTTCTTC. The V gene is TRBV5-1, the J gene TRBJ2-1; D ambiguous. The CDR3 runs to 13 residues. The germline gives CDR1 SGHRS, CDR2 YFSETQ. The V end was cut by 3 bases, the J end by 7 bases, with 11 bases between.